These 32 T cell receptor beta chains were all obtained from the same sample, sequenced in a study of blood T cell repertoires in COVID-19. Sequenced by immunoSEQ multiplex PCR; TCRdb stores in-frame clones only, minus some. The top ten clones hold under 2% of a sample with 150,000 to 200,000 clones, over 90% of them seen once. The sample comprised peripheral blood. These receptors were collected from a woman in her sixties with COVID-19, enrolled during active disease.

This sequence joins TRBV4-1 and TRBJ2-1; the D gene is possibly TRBD1 (6 bases). CDR3 length: 16 residues. Germline assignment: CDR1 MGHRA and CDR2 YSYEKL. Trimming cost V 1 base and J 5 bases, with 15 bases left between them. This CDR3 is CASSQGTQGQHNEQFF. The CDR3 DNA is TGCGCCAGCAGCCAAGGGACACAGGGTCAGCACAATGAGCAGTTCTTC.

V and J are TRBV6-2 or TRBV6-3 and TRBJ1-5, with unresolved D. The CDR3 totals 13 residues. V was cut by 2 bases and J by 7 bases, with 9 bases left in between. Per the germline V gene, CDR1 is MNHEY and CDR2 is SVGEGT. CDR3 sequence reads: CASSYMGGQPQHF. CDR3 in DNA: TGTGCCAGCAGTTACATGGGAGGACAGCCCCAGCATTTT.

The V gene is TRBV9, the J gene TRBJ1-3; D possibly corresponds to TRBD1 (5 bases). V lost 0 bases to trimming and J lost 4 bases, with 11 bases between them. Germline CDR1 SGDLS, CDR2 YYNGEE. The CDR3 is made up of 15 amino acids. Here the CDR3 reads CASSVAAGLGNTIYF. DNA for the CDR3: TGTGCCAGCAGCGTAGCTGCGGGACTCGGAAACACCATATATTTT.

J is TRBJ2-5 and V is TRBV4-1, with TRBD2 matching over 7 bases. Germline V gene lookup returns CDR1 MGHRA and CDR2 YSYEKL. V was clipped by 3 bases and J by 4 bases; unmatched bases: 11. The CDR3 contains 16 residues. The CDR3 reads CASSQDYGGGGETQYF. CDR3 in DNA: TGCGCCAGCAGCCAGGACTACGGTGGGGGGGGAGAGACCCAGTACTTC.

This clone has only one observation. V is TRBV4-1 and J is TRBJ2-5; 8 bases are a match to TRBD2. With V trimmed by 2 bases and J by 1 base, 12 bases remained unmatched. Germline lookup yields CDR1 MGHRA and CDR2 YSYEKL. This CDR3 is built from 18 residues. CDR3 sequence reads: CASSQFGGVGEPQETQYF. The DNA for the CDR3 is TGCGCCAGCAGCCAATTCGGGGGGGTAGGGGAGCCCCAAGAGACCCAGTACTTC.

This chain links TRBV6-4 with TRBJ2-3; possible D gene TRBD2, 6 bases. The CDR3 is 13 residues long. Germline CDR1 MRHNA, CDR2 SNTAGT. Between the trimmed V and J ends, which lost 5 bases and 4 bases, there was a span of 10 bases. The CDR3 here is CASSSERADTQYF. CDR3 sequence (DNA): TGTGCCAGCAGTTCGGAGCGGGCAGATACGCAGTATTTT.

V is TRBV5-4 and J is TRBJ2-5; D is perhaps TRBD1 (5 bases). The CDR3 has 14 residues. CDR1 is SGHNT and CDR2 is YYREEE in the germline V gene (reference sequence). Between the trimmed V and J ends, which lost 3 bases and 5 bases, there was a span of 14 bases. This CDR3 reads CASSWRAQGETQYF. The CDR3 bases are TGTGCCAGCAGCTGGCGAGCCCAGGGCGAGACCCAGTACTTC. Filled out from reference TRBV5-4 and TRBJ2-5, the complete variable domain reads ETGVTQSPTHLIKTRGQQVTLRCSSQSGHNTVSWYQQALGQGPQFIFQYYREEENGRGNFPPRFSGLQFPNYSSELNVNALELDDSALYLCASSWRAQGETQYFGPGTRLLVL.

V gene TRBV7-9 combines with J gene TRBJ2-1, with a tentative D call TRBD1 (5 bases). Germline V CDR1 and CDR2: SEHNR, FQNEAQ (reference sequence). This CDR3 is 14 amino acids long. V lost 5 bases and J lost 4, with 12 bases in between. Written as DNA, the CDR3 is TGTGCCAGCAGCCCGCTCGACAGTTACAATGAGCAGTTCTTC. The encoded protein is CASSPLDSYNEQFF.

CDR3 in amino acids: CASSQGGASVDSPWNEQFF. Written as DNA, the CDR3 is TGCGCCAGCAGCCAAGGCGGGGCTAGCGTGGATTCCCCGTGGAATGAGCAGTTCTTC. This sequence joins TRBV4-3 and TRBJ2-1; D perhaps matches TRBD2 (6 bases). Trimming removed 1 base from V and 7 bases from J, with 26 bases in between. Germline-derived CDR1 and CDR2 are LGHNA and YSLEER. The CDR3 runs 19 residues.

The rearrangement uses TRBV11-3 and TRBJ1-1; 8 bases are a match to TRBD1. This CDR3 is 12 amino acids long. Germline-derived CDR1 and CDR2 are SGHNT and YENEEA. V shed 5 bases and J 10 bases; nucleotides not matched to a gene: 6. CDR3: CASSQTGEGAFF. The CDR3 nucleotides read TGTGCCAGCAGCCAGACAGGGGAGGGAGCTTTCTTT.

This chain joins TRBV5-4 and TRBJ2-7, with TRBD2 identical over 8 bases. CDR3 size: 14 residues. Germline CDR1 is SGHNT and CDR2 is YYREEE (reference sequence). V was clipped by 2 bases and J by 2 bases; unmatched bases: 3. CDR3 coding DNA: TGTGCCAGCAGCTTACGGGAGGGGGCCTACGAGCAGTACTTC. Translated: CASSLREGAYEQYF.

The rearrangement joins TRBV29-1 to TRBJ2-2; 8 nucleotides agree with TRBD1. The CDR3 length is 13 residues. Germline assignment: CDR1 SQVTM and CDR2 ANQGSEA. V was pared by 7 bases and J by 5 bases, with 6 bases of the junction left unmatched. CDR3 sequence: CSATGVFTGELFF. The CDR3 DNA reads TGCAGCGCGACAGGGGTGTTTACCGGGGAGCTGTTTTTT.

V gene TRBV7-9 combines with J gene TRBJ2-1, with TRBD2 matching over 13 bases. The CDR3 is 17 residues long. Germline values: CDR1 SEHNR, CDR2 FQNEAQ (reference sequence). With 6 bases clipped from V and 3 bases from J, the junction kept 8 bases outside the gene matches. The CDR3 DNA reads TGTGCCAGCAGTCGACTAGCGGGGGGTCCCAACTACAATGAGCAGTTCTTC. It encodes CASSRLAGGPNYNEQFF.

This chain connects TRBV19 to TRBJ2-7; 8 bases line up with TRBD2. After removal of 1 base from V and 6 bases from J, the junction contained 8 bases not matched to a gene. The germline gives CDR1 LNHDA, CDR2 SQIVND (reference sequence). CDR3 length equals 15 residues. The CDR3 nucleotides are TGTGCCAGTAGTATAGCGGGAGGGGGGCTGCTCGAGCAGTACTTC. Amino acid sequence: CASSIAGGGLLEQYF.

This chain connects TRBV27 to TRBJ1-1; D unresolved. Trimming took off 7 bases at V and 8 bases at J, with 23 bases between the two ends. The CDR3 is 15 amino acids. Germline V gene lookup returns CDR1 MNHEY and CDR2 SMNVEV (reference sequence). Written as DNA, the CDR3 is TGTGCCAGCACCCCTTACTATCACCGAGGTACCGAAGCTTTCTTT. This sequence encodes CASTPYYHRGTEAFF.

This clone was observed a single time. V and J are TRBV20-1 and TRBJ2-5, with D possibly being TRBD1 (5 bases). The germline gives CDR1 DFQATT, CDR2 SNEGSKA (reference sequence). This CDR3 contains 11 residues. Trimming left V 7 bases short and J 1 base short, with 7 bases between. In DNA, the CDR3 is TGCAGTGGGACATCCCAAGAGACCCAGTACTTC. Translated: CSGTSQETQYF.

This sequence joins TRBV19 and TRBJ1-5, with 7 bases identical to TRBD1. V was pared by 3 bases and J by 0 bases, with 2 bases of the junction left unmatched. The CDR3 covers 15 residues. Germline V gives CDR1 LNHDA, CDR2 SQIVND (reference sequence). The CDR3 region has the DNA TGTGCCAGTAGTATGGGGACAGTTAGCAATCAGCCCCAGCATTTT. This sequence encodes CASSMGTVSNQPQHF.

As to this clone: Other DNA sequences in this sample translate to the same CDR3. The chain uses TRBV4-2 and TRBJ1-6; no clear D gene. CDR3 length: 16 amino acids. The V gene's germline CDR1 is LGHNA and CDR2 YNFKEQ. Trimming took 0 bases from V and 1 from J, leaving 7 bases between them. The CDR3 DNA sequence: TGTGCCAGCAGCCAAGAGGCGGGGTCCTATAATTCACCCCTCCACTTT. The encoded protein is CASSQEAGSYNSPLHF.

The V gene is TRBV5-1, the J gene TRBJ2-1, with 10 bases fitting TRBD2. The junction had 8 bases not matched to a gene; V was cut back by 4 bases and J by 7 bases. The CDR3 spans 15 residues. Germline assignment: CDR1 SGHRS and CDR2 YFSETQ. The CDR3 DNA reads TGCGCCAGCAGCAGCCTAGCGGGGGCCCTAAATGAGCAGTTCTTC. Protein product: CASSSLAGALNEQFF.

This rearrangement joins TRBV7-3 to TRBJ2-5; D is perhaps TRBD2 (7 bases). Per germline, CDR1 SGHTA and CDR2 FQGTGA. The CDR3 consists of 14 residues. V lost 5 bases, J lost 1 base, and 11 bases lay in between. CDR3 sequence: CASSPAGAQETQYF. Here the CDR3 DNA reads TGTGCCAGCAGCCCCGCGGGGGCCCAAGAGACCCAGTACTTC.

The CDR3 is CASSPGDIGRTF. The CDR3 nucleotides read TGTGCCAGCTCCCCTGGGGACATAGGCCGCACCTTC. The J gene is TRBJ1-2, the V gene TRBV12-3 or TRBV12-4; TRBD1 might be the D (6 bases). V lost 8 bases and J lost 13, with 20 bases in between. This CDR3 contains 12 residues.

The J gene is TRBJ2-2, the V gene TRBV5-4; 14 bases align to TRBD2. The CDR3 length is 16 residues. Germline CDR1 reads SGHNT; CDR2 reads YYREEE (reference sequence). V gave up 5 bases and J gave up 6 bases; unmatched junction bases: 6. Here the CDR3 DNA reads TGTGCCAGCAGTTTGAGACTAGCGGGGGGGTCCGGGGAGCTGTTTTTT. Translated: CASSLRLAGGSGELFF. The full variable domain, rest sourced from reference TRBV5-4 and TRBJ2-2, is ETGVTQSPTHLIKTRGQQVTLRCSSQSGHNTVSWYQQALGQGPQFIFQYYREEENGRGNFPPRFSGLQFPNYSSELNVNALELDDSALYLCASSLRLAGGSGELFFGEGSRLTVL.

The rearrangement links TRBV4-3 to TRBJ1-2; 7 bases align to TRBD1. The CDR3 extends over 16 amino acids. The germline V gene has CDR1 LGHNA and CDR2 YSLEER. V shed 0 bases, J shed 2 bases, and the junction held 6 bases outside the gene matches. CDR3 bases: TGCGCCAGCAGCCAAGATCGGGAGGGGGCGAACTATGGCTACACCTTC. Protein: CASSQDREGANYGYTF.

This chain uses TRBV4-2 with TRBJ2-5, with 7 bases identical to TRBD1. This CDR3 is 17 amino acids long. J was trimmed by 5 bases and V by 2 bases; bases with no gene match: 14. Germline values: CDR1 LGHNA, CDR2 YNFKEQ. The CDR3 sequence is CASSQSPAGTAGETQYF. The CDR3, as DNA: TGTGCCAGCAGCCAATCACCGGCCGGGACAGCCGGGGAGACCCAGTACTTC.

This sequence joins TRBV19 and TRBJ1-2; a possible D gene is TRBD1 (6 bases). The CDR3 covers 14 residues. The germline V gene has CDR1 LNHDA and CDR2 SQIVND (reference sequence). Trimming pared 7 bases from V and 5 bases from J, leaving 17 bases between. The CDR3 reads CASTDSRGRYGYTF. Written as DNA, the CDR3 is TGTGCCAGTACTGATTCCAGGGGCAGGTATGGCTACACCTTC.

V usage is TRBV19 and J usage is TRBJ1-2, with 11 bases lining up with TRBD1. The ends lost 4 bases at V and 7 bases at J; junction bases unmatched: 5. This CDR3 comprises 14 residues. CDR1 and CDR2 from the germline V gene are LNHDA and SQIVND (reference sequence). For the CDR3, the DNA is TGTGCCAGTAGTACTGGACAGGGGGCTTTTGGCTACACCTTC. Its translation: CASSTGQGAFGYTF.

The rearrangement uses TRBV27 and TRBJ2-7, with 7 bases that match TRBD1. The CDR3 is 19 amino acids. CDR1 is MNHEY, CDR2 SMNVEV, per germline (reference sequence). The J segment lost 2 bases and the V segment lost 3 bases, leaving 19 bases of the junction unmatched. The chain's CDR3 is CASSFNNPWDRGSAYEQYF. The CDR3 DNA sequence: TGTGCCAGCAGTTTCAACAACCCTTGGGACAGAGGGAGCGCCTACGAGCAGTACTTC.

This chain uses TRBV18 with TRBJ1-5; D unclear. This CDR3 spans 13 amino acids. V dropped 2 bases and J dropped 5 bases, with 7 bases sitting between them. CDR1 KGHSH and CDR2 LQKENI come from the germline V gene. The CDR3 DNA follows: TGTGCCAGCTCACCAGGTTCGGATCAGCCCCAGCATTTT. Its protein is CASSPGSDQPQHF.

The chain combines TRBV19 with TRBJ1-1; possible D gene TRBD1, 5 bases. The CDR3 is 15 amino acids. Trimming took off 4 bases at V and 1 base at J, with 13 bases between the two ends. Germline V gene sequence: CDR1 LNHDA, CDR2 SQIVND (reference sequence). CDR3 DNA: TGTGCCAGTAGTACAGGGCAGTGGAGGAACACTGAAGCTTTCTTT. It codes for CASSTGQWRNTEAFF.

The rearrangement links TRBV4-3 to TRBJ1-3; TRBD1 is a possible D gene (6 bases). The length of the CDR3 is 15 residues. Looked up from germline, CDR1 is LGHNA and CDR2 is YSLEER. Trimming took 3 bases from V and 5 from J, leaving 14 bases between them. CDR3 nucleotide sequence: TGCGCCAGCAGCCACACCGGGACATCAAGAAACACCATATATTTT. This sequence encodes CASSHTGTSRNTIYF.

The chain combines TRBV15 with TRBJ1-1; the match to TRBD1 covers 11 bases. The CDR3 extends over 16 amino acids. J gave up 10 bases and V 1 base, and 11 bases lay outside the gene matches. Germline values: CDR1 LNHNV, CDR2 YYDKDF (reference sequence). In DNA form, the CDR3 reads TGTGCCACCAGCAGAGGGACAGGGGGCGGCTCCAGCCCAGCTTTCTTT. Translation gives CATSRGTGGGSSPAFF.

The chain combines TRBV5-1 with TRBJ2-7, with a tentative D call TRBD1 (6 bases). The V gene's germline CDR1 is SGHRS and CDR2 YFSETQ. This CDR3 has 14 amino acids. The germline V and J ends were trimmed by 1 base and 3 bases, with 11 bases remaining between them. The CDR3 spells CASSLNRVIYEQYF. CDR3 DNA: TGCGCCAGCAGCTTGAACAGGGTAATCTACGAGCAGTACTTC.